Shown below are 2 T cell receptor beta chains from a single sample sequenced in a study of tumor-infiltrating lymphocytes in oesophageal squamous cell carcinoma. TCRdb reprocessed the PCR reads via MiXCR and lists one record per CDR3 protein. The profile shows about 12,000 distinct CDR3 sequences, roughly half of them singletons. The sequenced sample consisted of normal esophageal tissue next to the tumor. Every receptor here comes from a male donor with esophageal squamous cell carcinoma.

The chain uses TRBV11-2 and TRBJ2-2, with unresolved D. V was shortened by 6 bases and J by 0 bases, with 11 bases between the two germline ends. CDR1 SGHAT and CDR2 FQNNGV come from the germline V gene. The CDR3 length is 15 residues. The CDR3 DNA reads TGTGCCAGCAGTCCGGCGGTTACGAACACCGGGGAGCTGTTTTTT. Amino acids: CASSPAVTNTGELFF.

This clonotype was detected only a few times. This chain uses TRBV2 with TRBJ2-5, with D tentatively TRBD1 (6 bases). Matching the DNA end better, TRBJ2-7 makes the J call doubtful. Germline CDR1 is SNHLY and CDR2 is FYNNEI. The CDR3 length is 17 residues. The CDR3 reads CASRPLDSDRIPYEQYF. For the CDR3, the DNA is TGTGCCAGCAGGCCCCTTGACTCGGACAGAATACCCTACGAGCAGTACTTC.